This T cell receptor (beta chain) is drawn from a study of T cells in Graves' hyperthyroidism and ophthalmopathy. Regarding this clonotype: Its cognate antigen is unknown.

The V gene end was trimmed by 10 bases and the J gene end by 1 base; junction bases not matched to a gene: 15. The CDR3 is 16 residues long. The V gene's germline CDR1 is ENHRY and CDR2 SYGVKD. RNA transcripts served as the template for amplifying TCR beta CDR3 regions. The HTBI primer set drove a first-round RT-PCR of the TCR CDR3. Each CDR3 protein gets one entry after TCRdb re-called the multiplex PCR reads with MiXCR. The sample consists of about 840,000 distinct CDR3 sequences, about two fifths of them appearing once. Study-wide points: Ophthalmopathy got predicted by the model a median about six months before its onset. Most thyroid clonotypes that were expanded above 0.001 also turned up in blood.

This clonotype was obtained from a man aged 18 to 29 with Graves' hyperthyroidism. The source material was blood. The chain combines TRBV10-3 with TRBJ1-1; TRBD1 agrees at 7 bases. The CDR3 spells CASRRATGTANTEAFF. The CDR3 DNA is TGTGCCAGCAGGCGGGCGACCGGGACAGCGAACACTGAAGCTTTCTTT.